These 18 T cell receptor beta chains share one sample of origin, sequenced in a study of radiotherapy plus CTLA-4 blockade in lung cancer. Repertoires were generated with immunoSEQ multiplex PCR, while TCRdb's copy carries only in-frame clones and drops some. The table records 100,000 or so clones, about 85% of them present only once. The starting material was peripheral blood, obtained from a patient treated with radiotherapy plus ipilimumab. These receptor sequences come from a human donor with non-small cell lung cancer that progressed on radiotherapy plus ipilimumab.

The V call is TRBV30, the J call TRBJ1-3; D is ambiguous. V was cut by 2 bases and J by 0 bases, with 11 bases left in between. Germline CDR1 reads GTSNPN; CDR2 reads SVGIG (reference sequence). The CDR3 has 15 amino acids. CDR3 residues: CAWSLIGFSGNTIYF. The CDR3 DNA reads TGTGCCTGGAGTCTTATAGGGTTCTCTGGAAACACCATATATTTT.

The gene calls are TRBV27 and TRBJ1-1, with D tentatively TRBD1 (5 bases). The CDR3 totals 15 residues. The V gene's germline CDR1 is MNHEY and CDR2 SMNVEV (reference sequence). Trimming pared 3 bases from V and 4 bases from J, leaving 15 bases between. CDR3 nucleotides: TGTGCCAGCAGTTTTTGGGGGGATTTTTCCACTGAAGCTTTCTTT. Encoded protein: CASSFWGDFSTEAFF.

The chain couples TRBV10-2 to TRBJ2-5, with unresolved D. Germline CDR1 reads WSHSY; CDR2 reads SAAADI. The CDR3 loop spans 13 amino acids. V was clipped by 1 base and J by 5 bases, with 8 bases between them. The CDR3 is CASSELVTETQYF. As DNA, the CDR3 is TGCGCCAGCAGTGAGTTGGTGACCGAGACCCAGTACTTC.

The chain combines TRBV5-1 with TRBJ2-5, with 10 nucleotides matching TRBD1. Germline CDR1 and CDR2: SGHRS and YFSETQ. V trimming: 4 bases; J trimming: 5 bases; junction bases outside the gene matches: 11. The CDR3 runs to 16 residues. CDR3 bases: TGCGCCAGCAGCGCCGTCGGGACAGGGGTTGGGGAGACCCAGTACTTC. It is translated as CASSAVGTGVGETQYF.

This chain connects TRBV5-1 to TRBJ2-3; 7 bases match TRBD2. Germline V gene data show CDR1 as SGHRS and CDR2 as YFSETQ. V gave up 0 bases and J gave up 0 bases; unmatched junction bases: 7. The CDR3 contains 17 residues. The DNA for the CDR3 is TGCGCCAGCAGCTTGGTAAGGCAGCGGGATAGCACAGATACGCAGTATTTT. Translation: CASSLVRQRDSTDTQYF.

The V and J genes are TRBV16 and TRBJ1-1, with no clear D. Germline V gene lookup returns CDR1 KGHSY and CDR2 FQNENV. V was trimmed by 0 bases and J by 1 base, leaving 6 bases between them. This CDR3 is built from 14 residues. In DNA form, the CDR3 reads TGTGCCAGCAGCCAATCCCCCGGGAACACTGAAGCTTTCTTT. Protein product: CASSQSPGNTEAFF. The variable domain in full, with the rest retrieved from reference TRBV16 and TRBJ1-1, is GEEVAQTPKHLVRGEGQKAKLYCAPIKGHSYVFWYQQVLKNEFKFLISFQNENVFDETGMPKERFSAKCLPNSPCSLEIQATKLEDSAVYFCASSQSPGNTEAFFGQGTRLTVV.

This clone has a single count. V gene TRBV27 combines with J gene TRBJ1-1, with 8 bases matching TRBD1. V trimming: 11 bases; J trimming: 1 base; junction bases outside the gene matches: 15. The germline CDR1 and CDR2 sequences are MNHEY and SMNVEV (reference sequence). The CDR3 contains 16 residues. CDR3 sequence (DNA): TGTGCCCCCAGGGGGCCAGCGGGAGGGGAGAACACTGAAGCTTTCTTT. It is translated as CAPRGPAGGENTEAFF.

V gene TRBV11-2 combines with J gene TRBJ1-2, with D possibly being TRBD1 (6 bases). The CDR3 is made up of 15 amino acids. V lost 4 bases to trimming and J lost 0 bases, with 12 bases between them. Per the germline V gene, CDR1 is SGHAT and CDR2 is FQNNGV. DNA of the CDR3: TGTGCCAGCAGCTCCAGGGGTTCCTCTAACTATGGCTACACCTTC. Translated: CASSSRGSSNYGYTF.

This clone was counted only a few times. This rearrangement joins TRBV27 to TRBJ2-7, with 9 nucleotides matching TRBD1. In germline, CDR1 is MNHEY, CDR2 SMNVEV (reference sequence). This CDR3 comprises 16 residues. The V gene end was trimmed by 4 bases and the J gene end by 5 bases; junction bases not matched to a gene: 12. CDR3 nucleotides: TGTGCCAGCAGTTCCGCACCCCGGGACAGGGTGAACGAGCAGTACTTC. Its protein product is CASSSAPRDRVNEQYF.

This rearrangement joins TRBV19 to TRBJ1-5; the D is unclear. V lost 6 bases, J lost 1 base, and 10 bases lay in between. The germline CDR1 and CDR2 sequences are LNHDA and SQIVND (reference sequence). This CDR3 contains 14 residues. The CDR3 DNA reads as TGTGCCAGTAGCCCCGAGGGAAGCAATCAGCCCCAGCATTTT. Protein product: CASSPEGSNQPQHF.

The V gene is TRBV7-6, the J gene TRBJ2-2, with TRBD1 identical over 7 bases. The CDR3 length is 18 residues. Germline loops: CDR1 SGHVS, CDR2 FNYEAQ. Trimming took 6 bases from V and 6 from J; bases not matched to a gene: 19. CDR3 sequence reads: CASSPLETNRGDSGELFF. The CDR3 nucleotides read TGTGCCAGCAGTCCATTAGAGACCAACAGGGGTGATTCCGGGGAGCTGTTTTTT.

This clone was counted only a few times. J is TRBJ2-2 and V is TRBV4-1; TRBD1 matches 9 bases. Trimming at V came to 2 bases and at J to 3 bases, leaving 10 bases not matched to a gene. The length of the CDR3 is 18 residues. Germline lookup yields CDR1 MGHRA and CDR2 YSYEKL. The CDR3: CASSQSLGQGTYTGELFF. The CDR3 DNA reads TGCGCCAGCAGCCAATCCCTCGGACAGGGGACTTACACCGGGGAGCTGTTTTTT.

The chain uses TRBV6-5 and TRBJ2-2; D is unresolved. CDR3 length: 15 residues. CDR1 is MNHEY, CDR2 SVGAGI, per germline. Trimming shortened V by 1 base and J by 1 base, and 7 bases separated the two germline ends. CDR3 loop: CASSYLKLNTGELFF. CDR3 in DNA: TGTGCCAGCAGTTACTTAAAGCTGAACACCGGGGAGCTGTTTTTT.

The chain has TRBV11-2 and TRBJ1-5, with D possibly being TRBD1 (5 bases). The CDR3 is 16 amino acids. The V gene lost 4 bases and the J gene lost 2 bases, with 15 bases spanning the gap. Per germline, CDR1 SGHAT and CDR2 FQNNGV. CDR3 coding DNA: TGTGCCAGCAGCTCGGAGGGGTTAATGGGCAATCAGCCCCAGCATTTT. Protein product: CASSSEGLMGNQPQHF.

The rearrangement links TRBV5-1 to TRBJ2-2; maybe TRBD2 (5 bases). The V gene's germline CDR1 is SGHRS and CDR2 YFSETQ. The germline V and J ends were trimmed by 6 bases and 6 bases, with 9 bases remaining between them. The CDR3 spans 12 residues. The CDR3 coding sequence is TGCGCCAGCAAACTAGGACCCGGGGAGCTGTTTTTT. Translation gives CASKLGPGELFF.

The chain combines TRBV5-5 with TRBJ1-5; D call uncertain. The V and J ends lost 0 bases and 0 bases respectively, with 4 bases between them. The CDR3 runs to 14 residues. The germline CDR1 and CDR2 sequences are SGHKS and YYEKEE (reference sequence). The CDR3 loop is CASSLVHSNQPQHF. For the CDR3, the DNA is TGTGCCAGCAGCTTGGTACATAGCAATCAGCCCCAGCATTTT.

This chain connects TRBV7-2 to TRBJ1-2; D is unclear. V dropped 1 base and J dropped 5 bases, with 14 bases sitting between them. The CDR3 loop spans 15 amino acids. Germline V gene data show CDR1 as SGHTA and CDR2 as FQGNSA. In DNA, the CDR3 is TGTGCCAGCAGCTTAGGACTCAACCCTAGATATGGCTACACCTTC. The encoded protein is CASSLGLNPRYGYTF.

The chain employs TRBV7-3 and TRBJ2-7; 15 positions agree with TRBD2. The germline gives CDR1 SGHTA, CDR2 FQGTGA. With V trimmed by 3 bases and J by 3 bases, 9 bases remained unmatched. This CDR3 comprises 18 residues. DNA for the CDR3: TGTGCCAGCAGCTTGTCGGGACTAGCGGGGGGCGGCGACTACGAGCAGTACTTC. It encodes CASSLSGLAGGGDYEQYF.